Each of the 2 T cell receptor beta chains below was sequenced from the same sample in a study of post-analysis software for immune sequencing data. Findings of the study overall: Included in a set of roughly five TRBV segments more frequent in patients than controls were TRBV5-6, TRBV5-1 and TRBV20-1.

These TCRs are of unknown antigen specificity. Presence of unique molecular identifiers characterized the TCR beta cDNA libraries. Each CDR3 protein is one row after TCRdb ran MiXCR on the PCR reads. The sample shows roughly 410,000 distinct CDR3 sequences, roughly 38% of them seen only once. The sequenced material came from blood. All receptors come from a girl between 10 and 17 years old with multiple sclerosis.

This clonotype was detected ten times or more. The rearrangement uses TRBV5-1 and TRBJ2-2; the D gene is possibly TRBD2 (6 bases). From germline, CDR1 is SGHRS and CDR2 YFSETQ. The CDR3 extends over 15 amino acids. The V and J ends lost 2 bases and 2 bases respectively, with 10 bases between them. In nucleotides, the CDR3 is TGCGCCAGCAGCTTCGGAGGGGTTAACACCGGGGAGCTGTTTTTT. Amino acids: CASSFGGVNTGELFF.

The V and J genes are TRBV12-3 or TRBV12-4 and TRBJ2-1, with 15 bases aligning to TRBD2. This CDR3 has 18 amino acids. V dropped 3 bases and J dropped 6; count of bases not matched to a gene: 9. The CDR3 DNA reads TGTGCCAGCAGTTTTGGGACTAGCGGGGGGCCACAACTCAATGAGCAGTTCTTC. It yields the protein CASSFGTSGGPQLNEQFF.